This T cell receptor (beta chain) appears in the sequencing data of a study of T cell responses to AZD1222 COVID-19 vaccine. Only in-frame clones appear in the TCRdb table, and some are missing; sequencing was by immunoSEQ multiplex PCR. The sample holds roughly 150,000 clones; approximately 90% are singletons and the top ten take 1.2% to 1.5%. Germline V gene lookup returns CDR1 LGHNA and CDR2 YNFKEQ. Trimming removed 1 base from V and 13 bases from J, with 13 bases in between. The CDR3 is made up of 12 amino acids. The receptor was isolated from an adult in good health. Sequenced material: peripheral blood, taken on day 0 of AZD1222 vaccination. This sequence joins TRBV4-2 and TRBJ2-5; D remains ambiguous. DNA for the CDR3: TGTGCCAGCAGCCAAGTCGGTGGGATATGGTACTTC. Translation gives CASSQVGGIWYF.